The sequence of this T cell receptor (beta chain) was determined in a study of blood T cell repertoires in COVID-19. Study overall: Sites across the United States, Italy and Spain contributed samples from acute and convalescent COVID-19. Nucleic acid was either cDNA or gDNA, and it came from T cells, B-cell-depleted T cells, or PBMCs.

Under the authors' procedure: Estimation of nucleated cell counts was performed using reference gene primer amplification. Libraries were prepared by immunoSEQ multiplex PCR; TCRdb keeps only in-frame clonotypes and omits some of them. V and J calls and clone size are copied from that table; D and trimming were computed from the DNA. The data show under 15,000 clones, roughly 90% seen once. The sequenced sample was peripheral blood. The sequence came from a man in his 70s with active COVID-19.

The CDR3 protein is CASSPLTGGSDIQYF. CDR3 nucleotides: TGTGCCAGCTCACCACTCACAGGGGGCTCAGACATTCAGTACTTC. V usage is TRBV18 and J usage is TRBJ2-4, with TRBD1 identical over 9 bases. Germline CDR1 and CDR2: KGHSH and LQKENI. V lost 1 base and J lost 8; bases outside the gene matches: 6. The CDR3 spans 15 residues. The whole variable domain, filled in from reference TRBV18 and TRBJ2-4, reads NAGVMQNPRHLVRRRGQEARLRCSPMKGHSHVYWYRQLPEEGLKFMVYLQKENIIDESGMPKERFSAEFPKEGPSILRIQQVVRGDSAAYFCASSPLTGGSDIQYFGAGTRLSVL.